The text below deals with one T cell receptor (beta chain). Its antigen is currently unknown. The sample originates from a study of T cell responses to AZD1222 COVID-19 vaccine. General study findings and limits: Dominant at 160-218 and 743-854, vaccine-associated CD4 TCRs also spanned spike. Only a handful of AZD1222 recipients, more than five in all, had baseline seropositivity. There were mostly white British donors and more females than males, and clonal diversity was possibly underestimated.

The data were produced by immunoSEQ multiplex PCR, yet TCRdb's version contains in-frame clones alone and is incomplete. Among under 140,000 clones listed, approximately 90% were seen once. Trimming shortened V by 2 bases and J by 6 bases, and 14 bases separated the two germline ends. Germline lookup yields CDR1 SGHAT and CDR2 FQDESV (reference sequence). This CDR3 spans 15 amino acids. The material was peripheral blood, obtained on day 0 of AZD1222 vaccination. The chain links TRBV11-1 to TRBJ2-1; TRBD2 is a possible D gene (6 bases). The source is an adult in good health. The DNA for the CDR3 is TGTGCCAGCAGCTTATTAGGGCTAGCGCGCAATGAGCAGTTCTTC. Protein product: CASSLLGLARNEQFF.